This TCR beta chain emerged from a study of blood T cell repertoires in COVID-19 (TCRdb year 2020). In the study overall: Samples covering the acute and convalescent phases of COVID-19 were provided by collaborators in the United States, Italy and Spain. The prospective study material was composed of cDNA or gDNA derived from T cells, B-cell-depleted T cells, or PBMCs. Subjects who had been exposed to COVID-19, were actively infected with it, or had recovered from it provided the deeply sampled blood TCRbeta repertoires that made up the dataset. A freely available public database, intended as a resource for researchers studying the immune response to SARS-CoV-2, is where the repertoires were released. The samples were drawn from two sources: the first 160 participants of the ongoing ImmuneRACE study, and 1,000 to 1,500 subjects contributed by 6 global collaborators. The sample metadata nearly always contained a de-identified subject ID, COVID-19 status, age in years and sex. Where HLA class I and class II types were available, the types were taken from metadata supplied by the sample provider, not from assay-based typing.

TCRbeta CDR3 regions were amplified from genomic DNA by means of the immunoSEQ Assay, a bias-controlled multiplex PCR. As for how the authors treated the data: The number of nucleated cells in each sample was estimated by amplification of reference gene primers within the assay. Sequence reads were collapsed and filtered to measure the absolute abundance of every unique TCRbeta CDR3 rearrangement. For each sample, productive Simpson clonality was calculated as the square root of Simpson's diversity index across productive rearrangements. The table was pulled from immuneACCESS by TCRdb, which kept in-frame rearrangements only. Such tables lose some clones; where checked, under half of the loss comes from unresolved V genes, and the rest has no known cause. That table gives V, J and clone size, and the DNA gave D and trimming. The sample table lists about 250,000 clones, more than 75% of them with a count of one. 6.6% of the sample is taken by the ten largest.

Broader findings and caveats from the paper: The amount of clinical and demographic metadata varied by source and participant and was provided uncurated.

The sample holds a few counts of this clone. Its antigen is not yet known. It has no much larger one-base neighbor in the sample; base qualities were not kept. V loses 6 bases at its end and J loses 11 bases; junction bases beyond the gene matches: 9. Counted from cysteine to phenylalanine, this CDR3 has 12 amino acids. The retained sequence is limited to the CDR3, 36 bases, with the frame set at the first base. Per the germline V gene, MDHEN is the CDR1 and SYDVKM is the CDR2. In the prospective study, participants were roughly 18 to 89 years old, resided in 25 or so geographic areas of the United States, and were enrolled through a virtual design. In the prospective study, cohorts were assigned on the basis of participant-reported clinical history obtained from a screening survey and a study questionnaire. Exposed participants had been in contact, within 2 weeks of entering the study, with a person who had a PCR-confirmed or clinician-diagnosed case of COVID-19. Each participant in the prospective study had whole blood, serum and a nasopharyngeal or oropharyngeal swab collected by mobile phlebotomists. Prospective study participants could optionally give additional blood draws and questionnaires over a roughly two-month period. Blood samples from the prospective study were shipped frozen or at room temperature prior to DNA extraction.

The receptor chain draws on TRBV28 and TRBJ1-1, with 7 junctional bases fitting TRBD1. The specimen sequenced was PBMCs or T cells enriched from blood (not recorded which). This clonotype was sampled from a woman in her forties or fifties who had been exposed to COVID-19. The DNA reads TGTGCCAGCAGCCAGACAGGGCTGGGGGCTTTCTTT. Its amino acids are CASSQTGLGAFF.